Only a few counts were recorded for the clone carrying this T cell receptor (beta chain). One entry per CDR3 protein, called by TCRdb with MiXCR from the PCR reads. The sample records about 640,000 distinct CDR3 sequences, 15% to 20% being singletons. The data are from a study of molecular identifiers for immune sequencing clone quantification. Deletions cut 6 bases from V and 3 bases from J, with 9 bases between. The length of the CDR3 is 12 residues. Germline CDR1 reads SGHAT; CDR2 reads FQNNGV. What was sequenced was naive CD8+ T cells from blood, with Jurkat cell RNA spiked in. Subset reported: FACS-sorted CD8+CD4-CCR7+CD45RA+ naive T cells. The V call is TRBV11-2, the J call TRBJ2-7; D not resolved. This receptor was taken from a human donor in good health. Some libraries in this study had Jurkat cell RNA spiked in. The CDR3 protein is CASSHSGYEQYF. DNA for the CDR3: TGTGCCAGCAGTCATTCGGGCTACGAGCAGTACTTC.